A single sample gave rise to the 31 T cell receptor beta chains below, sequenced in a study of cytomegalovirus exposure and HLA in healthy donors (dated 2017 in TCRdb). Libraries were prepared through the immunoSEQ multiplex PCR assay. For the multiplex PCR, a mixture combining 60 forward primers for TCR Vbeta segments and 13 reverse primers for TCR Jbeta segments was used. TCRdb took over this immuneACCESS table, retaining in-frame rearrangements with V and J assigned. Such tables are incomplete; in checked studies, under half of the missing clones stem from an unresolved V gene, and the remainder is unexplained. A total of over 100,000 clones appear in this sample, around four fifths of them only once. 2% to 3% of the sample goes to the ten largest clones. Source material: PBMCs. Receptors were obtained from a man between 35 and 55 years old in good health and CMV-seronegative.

The CDR3 loop reads CASSLQGKGQPQHF. The CDR3 DNA reads TGTGCCAGCAGCCTACAGGGGAAGGGTCAGCCCCAGCATTTT. V and J are TRBV2 and TRBJ1-5, with 7 positions matching TRBD1. CDR1 and CDR2 (germline): SNHLY, FYNNEI. This CDR3 region has 14 residues. Trimming removed 6 bases from V and 6 bases from J; junction bases left unmatched: 8.

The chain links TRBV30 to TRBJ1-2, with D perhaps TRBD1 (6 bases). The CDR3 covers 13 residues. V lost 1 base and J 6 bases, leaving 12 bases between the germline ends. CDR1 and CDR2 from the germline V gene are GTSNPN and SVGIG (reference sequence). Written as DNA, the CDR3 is TGTGCCTGGAGTGGACTGGACAGCCATGGCTACACCTTC. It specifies CAWSGLDSHGYTF.

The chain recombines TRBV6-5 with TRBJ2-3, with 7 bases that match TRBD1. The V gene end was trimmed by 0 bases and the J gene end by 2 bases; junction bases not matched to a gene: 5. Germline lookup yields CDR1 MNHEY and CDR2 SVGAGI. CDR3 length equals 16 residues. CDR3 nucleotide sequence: TGTGCCAGCAGTTACTCCTCGACAGGGTACACAGATACGCAGTATTTT. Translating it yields CASSYSSTGYTDTQYF.

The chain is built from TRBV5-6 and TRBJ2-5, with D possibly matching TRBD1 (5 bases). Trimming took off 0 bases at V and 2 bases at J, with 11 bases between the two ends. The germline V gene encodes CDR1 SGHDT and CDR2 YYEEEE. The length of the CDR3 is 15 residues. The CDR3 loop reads CASSLEGSTQETQYF. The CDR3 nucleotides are TGTGCCAGCAGCTTGGAGGGGTCTACACAAGAGACCCAGTACTTC.

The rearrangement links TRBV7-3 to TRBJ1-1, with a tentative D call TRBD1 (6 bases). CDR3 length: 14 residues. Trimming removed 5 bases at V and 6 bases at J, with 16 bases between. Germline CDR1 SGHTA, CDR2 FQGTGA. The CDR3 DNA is TGTGCCAGCAGCACCTCGAGGGACATTTCTGAAGCTTTCTTT. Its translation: CASSTSRDISEAFF.

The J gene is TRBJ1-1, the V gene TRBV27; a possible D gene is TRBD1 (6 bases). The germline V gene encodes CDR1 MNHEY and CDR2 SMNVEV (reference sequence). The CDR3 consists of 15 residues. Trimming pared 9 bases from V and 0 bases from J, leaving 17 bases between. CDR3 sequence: CARSKRGHLNTEAFF. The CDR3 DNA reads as TGTGCCAGGAGTAAACGGGGACACCTGAACACTGAAGCTTTCTTT.

CDR3: CASSQPAGGPDTQYF. DNA of the CDR3: TGCGCCAGCAGCCAACCAGCGGGGGGGCCAGATACGCAGTATTTT. The genes are TRBV4-1 and TRBJ2-3, with TRBD2 identical over 10 bases. Trimming cost V 2 bases and J 4 bases; bases outside gene matches: 3. CDR3 length: 15 residues. CDR1 and CDR2 from the germline V gene are MGHRA and YSYEKL.

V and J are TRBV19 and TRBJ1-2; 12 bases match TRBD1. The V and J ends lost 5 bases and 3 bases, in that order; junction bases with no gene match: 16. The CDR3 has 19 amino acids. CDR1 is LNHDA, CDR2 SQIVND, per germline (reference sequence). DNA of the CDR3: TGTGCCAGTAGTCCTCACCTTTCCGGGACAGGGGGCGTCGACTATGGCTACACCTTC. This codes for CASSPHLSGTGGVDYGYTF.

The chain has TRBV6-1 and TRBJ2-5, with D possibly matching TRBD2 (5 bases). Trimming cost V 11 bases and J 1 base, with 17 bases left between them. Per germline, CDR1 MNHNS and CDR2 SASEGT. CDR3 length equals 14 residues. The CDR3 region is CAAGGMRSQETQYF. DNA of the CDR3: TGTGCCGCGGGCGGTATGAGGAGCCAAGAGACCCAGTACTTC.

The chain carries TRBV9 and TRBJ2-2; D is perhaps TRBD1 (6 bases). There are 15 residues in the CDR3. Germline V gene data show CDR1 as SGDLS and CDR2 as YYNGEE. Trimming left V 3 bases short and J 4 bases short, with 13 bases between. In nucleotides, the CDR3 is TGTGCCAGCAGCGGCCCGACAGGAGGCACCGGGGAGCTGTTTTTT. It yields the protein CASSGPTGGTGELFF. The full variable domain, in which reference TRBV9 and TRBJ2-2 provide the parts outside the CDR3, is DSGVTQTPKHLITATGQRVTLRCSPRSGDLSVYWYQQSLDQGLQFLIQYYNGEERAKGNILERFSAQQFPDLHSELNLSSLELGDSALYFCASSGPTGGTGELFFGEGSRLTVL.

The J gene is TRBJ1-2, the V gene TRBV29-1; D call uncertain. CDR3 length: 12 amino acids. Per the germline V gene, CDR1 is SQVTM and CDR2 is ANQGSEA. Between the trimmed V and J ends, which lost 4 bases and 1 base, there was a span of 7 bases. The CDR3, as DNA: TGCAGCGTTGTTGGCAGTAACTATGGCTACACCTTC. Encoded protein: CSVVGSNYGYTF.

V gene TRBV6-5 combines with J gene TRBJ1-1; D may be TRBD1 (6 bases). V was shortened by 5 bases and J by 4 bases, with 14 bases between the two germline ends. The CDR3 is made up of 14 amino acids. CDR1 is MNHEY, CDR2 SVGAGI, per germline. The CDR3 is CASSRFGQSTEAFF. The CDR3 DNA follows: TGTGCCAGCAGTCGCTTCGGACAGAGCACTGAAGCTTTCTTT.

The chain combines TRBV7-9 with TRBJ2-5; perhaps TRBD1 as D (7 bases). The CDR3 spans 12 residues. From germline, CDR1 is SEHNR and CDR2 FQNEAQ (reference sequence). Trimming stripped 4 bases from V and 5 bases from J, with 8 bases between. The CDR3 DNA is TGTGCCAGCAGCTCAGGGGGGGAGACCCAGTACTTC. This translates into CASSSGGETQYF.

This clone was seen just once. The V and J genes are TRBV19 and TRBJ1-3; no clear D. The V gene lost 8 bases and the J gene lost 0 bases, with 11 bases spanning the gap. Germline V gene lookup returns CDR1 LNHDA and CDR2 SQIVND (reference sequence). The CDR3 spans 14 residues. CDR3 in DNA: TGTGCCAGTGATTTCGGGGACTCTGGAAACACCATATATTTT. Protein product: CASDFGDSGNTIYF.

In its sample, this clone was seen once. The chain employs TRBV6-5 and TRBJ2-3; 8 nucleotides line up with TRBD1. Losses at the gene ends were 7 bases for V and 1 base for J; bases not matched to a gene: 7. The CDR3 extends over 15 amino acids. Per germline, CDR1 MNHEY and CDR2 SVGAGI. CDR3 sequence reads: CASNPLTGGTDTQYF. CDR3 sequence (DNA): TGTGCCAGCAACCCCTTGACAGGGGGCACAGATACGCAGTATTTT.

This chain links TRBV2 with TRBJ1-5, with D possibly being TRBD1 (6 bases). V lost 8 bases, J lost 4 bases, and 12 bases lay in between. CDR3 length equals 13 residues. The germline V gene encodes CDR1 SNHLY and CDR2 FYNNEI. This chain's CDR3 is CASGPQGNQPQHF. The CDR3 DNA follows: TGTGCCAGCGGGCCTCAGGGGAATCAGCCCCAGCATTTT.

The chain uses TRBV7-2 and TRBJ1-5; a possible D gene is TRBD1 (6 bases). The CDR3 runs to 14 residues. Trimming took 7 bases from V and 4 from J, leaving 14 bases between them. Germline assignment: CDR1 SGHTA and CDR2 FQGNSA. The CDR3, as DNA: TGTGCCAGCACCGAGGACAGTTTTAATCAGCCCCAGCATTTT. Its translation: CASTEDSFNQPQHF.

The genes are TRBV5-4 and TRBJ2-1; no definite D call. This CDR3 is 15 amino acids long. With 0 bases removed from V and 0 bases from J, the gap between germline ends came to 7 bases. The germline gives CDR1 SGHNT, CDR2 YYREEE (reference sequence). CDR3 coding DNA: TGTGCCAGCAGCTTGGTGAGTGGCTCCTACAATGAGCAGTTCTTC. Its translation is CASSLVSGSYNEQFF.

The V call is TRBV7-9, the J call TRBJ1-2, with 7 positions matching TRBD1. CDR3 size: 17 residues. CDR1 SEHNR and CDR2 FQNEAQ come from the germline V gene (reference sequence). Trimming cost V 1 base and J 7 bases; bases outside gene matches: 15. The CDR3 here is CASSLVRGGFVFGGYTF. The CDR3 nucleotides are TGTGCCAGCAGCTTAGTTAGAGGGGGCTTCGTGTTCGGTGGCTACACCTTC.

For the CDR3, the DNA is TGTGCCAGCAGCTTGCCGGGACAGTTGAACACTGAAGCTTTCTTT. It is translated as CASSLPGQLNTEAFF. The genes are TRBV5-4 and TRBJ1-1; 7 bases are shared with TRBD1. V shed 1 base, J shed 0 bases, and the junction held 3 bases outside the gene matches. Germline assignment: CDR1 SGHNT and CDR2 YYREEE (reference sequence). CDR3 length: 15 residues.

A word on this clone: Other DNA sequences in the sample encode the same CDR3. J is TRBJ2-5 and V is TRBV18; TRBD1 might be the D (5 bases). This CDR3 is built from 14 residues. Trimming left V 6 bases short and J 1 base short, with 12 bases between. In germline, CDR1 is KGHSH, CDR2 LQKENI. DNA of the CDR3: TGTGCCAGCTCGCTTAACCAGGGCCAAGAGACCCAGTACTTC. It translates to CASSLNQGQETQYF.

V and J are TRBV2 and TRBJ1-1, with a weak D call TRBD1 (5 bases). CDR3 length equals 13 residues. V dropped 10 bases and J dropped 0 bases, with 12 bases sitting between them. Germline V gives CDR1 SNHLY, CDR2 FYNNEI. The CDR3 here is CATSTVLNTEAFF. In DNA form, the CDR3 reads TGTGCCACCTCGACAGTTTTGAACACTGAAGCTTTCTTT.

CDR3 amino acids: CAWSVELQGASPLHF. The CDR3 DNA is TGTGCCTGGAGTGTAGAATTGCAGGGGGCTTCACCCCTCCACTTT. The V and J genes are TRBV30 and TRBJ1-6, with 8 bases lining up with TRBD1. Germline loops: CDR1 GTSNPN, CDR2 SVGIG (reference sequence). The trim removed 0 bases at V and 9 bases at J, leaving 7 bases unmatched. This CDR3 region has 15 residues.

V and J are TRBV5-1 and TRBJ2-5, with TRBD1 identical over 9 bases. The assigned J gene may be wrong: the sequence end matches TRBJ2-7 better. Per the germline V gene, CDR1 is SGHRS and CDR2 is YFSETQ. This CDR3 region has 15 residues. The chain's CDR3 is CASSLSGTGLNEQYF. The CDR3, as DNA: TGCGCCAGCAGCCTATCCGGGACAGGGTTAAACGAGCAGTACTTC.

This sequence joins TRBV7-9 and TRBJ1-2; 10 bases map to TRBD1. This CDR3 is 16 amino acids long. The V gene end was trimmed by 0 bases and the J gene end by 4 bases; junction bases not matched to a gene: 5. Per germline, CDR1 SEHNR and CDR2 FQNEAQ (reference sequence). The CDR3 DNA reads TGTGCCAGCAGCTTAGCCGGGACAGGGGCCTTCTATGGCTACACCTTC. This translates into CASSLAGTGAFYGYTF. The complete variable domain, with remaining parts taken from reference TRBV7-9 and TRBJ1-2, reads DTGVSQNPRHKITKRGQNVTFRCDPISEHNRLYWYRQTLGQGPEFLTYFQNEAQLEKSRLLSDRFSAERPKGSFSTLEIQRTEQGDSAMYLCASSLAGTGAFYGYTFGSGTRLTVV.

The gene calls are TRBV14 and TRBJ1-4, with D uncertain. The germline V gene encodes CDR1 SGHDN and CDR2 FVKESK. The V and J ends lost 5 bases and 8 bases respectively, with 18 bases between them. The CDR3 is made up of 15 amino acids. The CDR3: CASSYGRGLDEKLFF. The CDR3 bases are TGTGCCAGCAGCTACGGGAGAGGGTTGGACGAAAAACTGTTTTTT.

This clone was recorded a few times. As DNA, the CDR3 is TGTGCCAGCAGCTCCTCAGGGAAGTATAAGGAGACCCAGTACTTC. Its translation: CASSSSGKYKETQYF. The V call is TRBV7-3, the J call TRBJ2-5; possibly TRBD1 for D (5 bases). V lost 4 bases and J 5 bases, leaving 17 bases between the germline ends. CDR1 and CDR2 from the germline V gene are SGHTA and FQGTGA. This CDR3 is 15 amino acids long. Full variable domain (missing parts from reference TRBV7-3 and TRBJ2-5): GAGVSQTPSNKVTEKGKYVELRCDPISGHTALYWYRQSLGQGPEFLIYFQGTGAADDSGLPNDRFFAVRPEGSVSTLKIQRTERGDSAVYLCASSSSGKYKETQYFGPGTRLLVL.

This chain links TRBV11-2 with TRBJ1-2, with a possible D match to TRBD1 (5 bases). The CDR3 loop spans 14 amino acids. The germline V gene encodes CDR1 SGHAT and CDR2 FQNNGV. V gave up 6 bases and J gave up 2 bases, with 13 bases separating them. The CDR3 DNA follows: TGTGCCAGCAGTCCTACAGCAGGGAACTATGGCTACACCTTC. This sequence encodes CASSPTAGNYGYTF.

CDR3 residues: CASSELPSTDTQYF. The CDR3 DNA sequence: TGTGCCAGCAGTGAACTACCAAGCACAGATACGCAGTATTTT. The chain is built from TRBV2 and TRBJ2-3; D is uncertain. CDR3 length: 14 residues. The V and J ends lost 2 bases and 0 bases respectively, with 6 bases between them. CDR1 and CDR2 from the germline V gene are SNHLY and FYNNEI.

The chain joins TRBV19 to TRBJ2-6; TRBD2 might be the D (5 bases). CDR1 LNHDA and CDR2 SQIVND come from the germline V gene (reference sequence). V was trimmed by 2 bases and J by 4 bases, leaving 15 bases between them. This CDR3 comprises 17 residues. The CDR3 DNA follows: TGTGCCAGTAGTATATCTGGGAATAGCGCCGGGGCCAACGTCCTGACTTTC. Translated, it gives CASSISGNSAGANVLTF.

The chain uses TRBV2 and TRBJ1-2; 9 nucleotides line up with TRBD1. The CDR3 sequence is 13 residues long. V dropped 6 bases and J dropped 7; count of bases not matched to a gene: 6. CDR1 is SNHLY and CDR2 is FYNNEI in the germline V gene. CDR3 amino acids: CASSPGTGIGYTF. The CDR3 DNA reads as TGTGCCAGCAGCCCGGGGACAGGGATTGGCTACACCTTC.